This T cell receptor (beta chain) came from a study of spatial heterogeneity in lung cancer. Study context: PBMC collected at follow-up were sequenced when available, a median of about two years after resection. Each unique TCR and UMI combination was seen more than ten times on average in raw reads. Detected beta-chain sequences consistently exceeded alpha-chain sequences.

A unique molecular identifier was attached to every TCR cDNA molecule. TCRdb processed the 5' RACE reads anew with MiXCR; each CDR3 protein has one entry. This table holds about 52,000 distinct CDR3 sequences, roughly 7.4% found once. Specified time point: blood at routine non-recurrence follow-up after resection. Sequencing was performed on whole RNA extracted from tumor and nontumor lung tissue, or from frozen PBMC, and the material was left unsorted. The CDR3 has 13 amino acids. J gave up 3 bases and V 6 bases, and 8 bases lay outside the gene matches. CDR1 DFQATT and CDR2 SNEGSKA come from the germline V gene (reference sequence). Ten or more counts support this clonotype.

Sequences were derived from PBMCs, sampled at follow-up. The source is a female donor with early-stage non-small cell lung cancer. This chain joins TRBV20-1 and TRBJ2-7, with 7 positions matching TRBD1. The CDR3 bases are TGCAGTGCCCCCGCGGCAGGGGGCTACGAGCAGTACTTC. Its translation: CSAPAAGGYEQYF.